This entry features one T cell receptor (beta chain) sequence. Assay used: immunoSEQ multiplex PCR; TCRdb lists only in-frame clones, some missing. The data hold 35,000 to 50,000 clones, with 80% to 95% observed a single time. The data stem from a study of T cell changes during pregnancy in multiple sclerosis. This TCR was recovered from a female donor with multiple sclerosis, enrolled in a pregnancy study. Material: CD4+ T cells from peripheral blood mononuclear cells, obtained in the first trimester of pregnancy.

CDR3 in amino acids: CATNLAALNNEQFF. The CDR3 region has the DNA TGTGCCACCAATCTAGCGGCACTAAACAATGAGCAGTTCTTC. The rearrangement links TRBV10-3 to TRBJ2-1; 7 bases map to TRBD2. CDR3 size: 14 residues. CDR1 ENHRY and CDR2 SYGVKD come from the germline V gene. J gave up 5 bases and V 10 bases, and 11 bases lay outside the gene matches.